This T cell receptor beta chain originates from a study of beta chain features in type 1 diabetes. This CDR3 contains 13 residues. CDR1 is MDHEN and CDR2 is SYDVKM in the germline V gene. V lost 1 base and J lost 2, with 6 bases in between. Study-wide results and caveats: Shorter TCRB CDR3s, moderately but significantly so, were found in Type 1 diabetes patients in all four CD4+ subsets.

The entirety of the isolated RNA underwent reverse transcription, so expressed TCRB transcripts were sequenced. Profiling relied on immunoSEQ multiplex PCR, and the TCRdb table lists in-frame clones only, not all of them. The sample holds roughly 400,000 clones, around a tenth seen once. This clone was observed many times. Its specificity is unknown. The sequenced material came from central memory CD4+ T cells from blood. The J gene is TRBJ2-7, the V gene TRBV28; D gene uncertain. The receptor's source is a man aged 25 to 40 with type 1 diabetes. CDR3 loop: CASSLYDAYEQYF. CDR3 sequence (DNA): TGTGCCAGCAGTTTATACGACGCCTACGAGCAGTACTTC.